What follows are 20 T cell receptor beta chains derived from one specimen sequenced in a study of T cell repertoires in cytomegalovirus infection (dated by TCRdb to about 2019). The sample was run on an Illumina HiSeq 1500. In-frame beta chains were kept once TCRdb had trimmed the public reads at Q25 with fastp and called clones with MiXCR. Each CDR3 protein appears once, grouped with its most common genes and DNA. A total of 600,000 to 800,000 distinct CDR3 sequences appear in this sample, approximately 24% of them only once. The top ten constitute approximately 8.2% of the sample. The material sequenced was CD8+ T cells from PBMCs. Receptors originate from a human donor in good health (CMV status not recorded). Some clones in this sample may be carry-over from other donors' samples.

This clonotype has a handful of counts. The rearrangement joins TRBV12-5 to TRBJ2-1, with D unclear. Trimming took 5 bases from V and 9 from J, leaving 8 bases between them. The CDR3 extends over 11 amino acids. The germline V gene has CDR1 LGHNT and CDR2 FRNRAP. CDR3 sequence (DNA): TGTGCTAGTGGTAAGGAACCTGAGCAGTTCTTC. This encodes CASGKEPEQFF.

V usage is TRBV29-1 and J usage is TRBJ2-3; 9 bases align to TRBD1. Germline V gene data show CDR1 as SQVTM and CDR2 as ANQGSEA. This CDR3 has 14 residues. V lost 6 bases to trimming and J lost 4 bases; unmatched junction nucleotides: 8. This chain's CDR3 is CSVVGTGLADTQYF. Written as DNA, the CDR3 is TGCAGCGTAGTAGGGACAGGGTTGGCAGATACGCAGTATTTT.

The chain recombines TRBV29-1 with TRBJ1-1; no reliable D call. Looked up from germline, CDR1 is SQVTM and CDR2 is ANQGSEA. The CDR3 is 11 residues long. The V end was cut by 7 bases, the J end by 1 base, with 7 bases between. CDR3 DNA: TGCAGCGCAACGGGGAACACTGAAGCTTTCTTT. This translates into CSATGNTEAFF.

This chain joins TRBV4-2 and TRBJ2-3, with no clear D. Germline loops: CDR1 LGHNA, CDR2 YNFKEQ. Trimming stripped 5 bases from V and 2 bases from J, with 17 bases between. CDR3 length: 16 amino acids. CDR3 amino acids: CASSYDPGALTDTQYF. The CDR3, as DNA: TGTGCCAGCAGCTACGACCCCGGAGCTCTCACAGATACGCAGTATTTT.

J is TRBJ1-4 and V is TRBV20-1; D gene unclear. Trimming took off 1 base at V and 5 bases at J, with 17 bases between the two ends. The CDR3 spans 16 residues. Germline V CDR1 and CDR2: DFQATT, SNEGSKA (reference sequence). The CDR3 loop reads CSARATSALQNEKLFF. CDR3 sequence (DNA): TGCAGTGCTAGAGCCACGTCAGCCCTTCAGAATGAAAAACTGTTTTTT.

In its sample, this clonotype was seen many times. The rearrangement links TRBV12-3 or TRBV12-4 to TRBJ2-1; 9 bases map to TRBD2. This CDR3 has 15 amino acids. J lost 5 bases, V lost 1 base, and 3 bases had no gene match. The CDR3 DNA is TGTGCCAGCAGTTTAGTCCTAGCGGGGCACAATGAGCAGTTCTTC. It is translated as CASSLVLAGHNEQFF.

This clonotype has more than one count but fewer than ten. The J gene is TRBJ2-7, the V gene TRBV11-1; possibly TRBD1 or TRBD2 for D (5 bases each). Germline V lookup: CDR1 SGHAT, CDR2 FQDESV (reference sequence). The V end lost 2 bases, the J end lost 8 bases, and 22 bases lay between the germline ends. The CDR3 contains 16 residues. The CDR3 nucleotides are TGTGCCAGCAGCTTACAGGGAGACCCCTCACCTTTCAAGCAGTACTTC. Protein: CASSLQGDPSPFKQYF.

This clonotype was counted a few times. The chain combines TRBV29-1 with TRBJ2-7; TRBD1 might be the D (5 bases). The CDR3 loop spans 11 amino acids. Trimming left V 2 bases short and J 6 bases short, with 8 bases between. Germline assignment: CDR1 SQVTM and CDR2 ANQGSEA. The CDR3 nucleotides are TGCAGCGTTGAAATAGGGGTCGAGCAGTACGTC. This translates into CSVEIGVEQYV.

This clonotype occurred many times. The chain is built from TRBV4-1 and TRBJ2-4; 8 bases line up with TRBD2. CDR1 and CDR2 from the germline V gene are MGHRA and YSYEKL. This CDR3 has 13 amino acids. V lost 3 bases to trimming and J lost 8 bases; unmatched junction nucleotides: 3. The chain's CDR3 is CASSQIGRDIQYF. As DNA, the CDR3 is TGCGCCAGCAGCCAGATCGGGAGGGACATTCAGTACTTC.

This clonotype was counted ten times or more. The V and J genes are TRBV6-1 and TRBJ1-2; D unresolved. The CDR3 covers 13 residues. V was shortened by 8 bases and J by 4 bases, with 14 bases between the two germline ends. Germline values: CDR1 MNHNS, CDR2 SASEGT. The DNA for the CDR3 is TGTGCCAGCGGGATGGATGAAGTCTATGGCTACACCTTC. Translating it yields CASGMDEVYGYTF.

As to this clonotype: A much larger clone lies a single base off, so this may be a read error. The rearrangement uses TRBV7-3 and TRBJ1-1, with D unclear. The CDR3 is 13 residues long. Germline-derived CDR1 and CDR2 are SGHTA and FQGTGA. This CDR3 is CANSAAGNTEAFF. The CDR3 DNA sequence: TGTGCCAACAGCGCAGCAGGGAACACTGAAGCTTTCTTT.

V is TRBV29-1 and J is TRBJ1-5; 7 bases align to TRBD1. The CDR3 covers 14 residues. CDR1 SQVTM and CDR2 ANQGSEA come from the germline V gene. Trimming at V came to 3 bases and at J to 3 bases, leaving 5 bases not matched to a gene. Here the CDR3 reads CSVDPGTDNQPQHF. The CDR3, as DNA: TGCAGCGTTGACCCCGGGACAGACAATCAGCCCCAGCATTTT.

This clonotype was observed a few times. This sequence joins TRBV6-2 or TRBV6-3 and TRBJ1-1; D is possibly TRBD1 (5 bases). V lost 0 bases to trimming and J lost 8 bases, with 10 bases between them. From germline, CDR1 is MNHEY and CDR2 SVGEGT. The CDR3 extends over 13 amino acids. The CDR3 DNA follows: TGTGCCAGCAGTTACTCACCGACAGTCGAAGCTTTCTTT. Translated, it gives CASSYSPTVEAFF.

This clonotype was observed many times. This sequence joins TRBV7-9 and TRBJ1-2, with D perhaps TRBD1 (5 bases). The CDR3 has 13 residues. The ends were cut back, 5 bases at V and 4 bases at J, with 11 bases in the middle. CDR1 and CDR2 from the germline V gene are SEHNR and FQNEAQ (reference sequence). The CDR3 DNA reads as TGTGCCAGCAGCCCTGACAGTGCCTATGGCTACACCTTC. This gives the protein CASSPDSAYGYTF. Drawing the rest from reference TRBV7-9 and TRBJ1-2, the complete variable domain is DTGVSQNPRHKITKRGQNVTFRCDPISEHNRLYWYRQTLGQGPEFLTYFQNEAQLEKSRLLSDRFSAERPKGSFSTLEIQRTEQGDSAMYLCASSPDSAYGYTFGSGTRLTVV.

This clonotype showed up just a few times. The chain joins TRBV11-1 to TRBJ2-1, with 9 bases that match TRBD1. The CDR3 sequence is 19 residues long. With 2 bases clipped from V and 1 base from J, the junction kept 12 bases outside the gene matches. Germline V CDR1 and CDR2: SGHAT, FQDESV (reference sequence). The CDR3 DNA reads TGTGCCAGCAGCTTACTGGACAGGGGATATTATGGGTCCTACAATGAGCAGTTCTTC. It specifies CASSLLDRGYYGSYNEQFF.

The chain is built from TRBV10-3 and TRBJ2-3; 8 nucleotides agree with TRBD1. Germline-derived CDR1 and CDR2 are ENHRY and SYGVKD. The CDR3 is made up of 17 amino acids. V lost 2 bases to trimming and J lost 3 bases; unmatched junction nucleotides: 10. The CDR3 region is CAISEAYRGKGTDTQYF. The CDR3 nucleotides are TGTGCCATCAGTGAGGCTTACAGGGGGAAGGGGACAGATACGCAGTATTTT.

The J gene is TRBJ2-7, the V gene TRBV7-9, with 7 bases that match TRBD2. Germline lookup yields CDR1 SEHNR and CDR2 FQNEAQ (reference sequence). The V segment lost 5 bases and the J segment 0 bases; nucleotides outside the gene matches: 7. CDR3 size: 15 residues. CDR3 DNA sequence: TGTGCCAGCAGCCCCCCTAGCGGAATCTCCTACGAGCAGTACTTC. Amino acid sequence: CASSPPSGISYEQYF.

V is TRBV10-3 and J is TRBJ2-6; D remains unclear. Germline V gives CDR1 ENHRY, CDR2 SYGVKD. This CDR3 spans 14 amino acids. Deletions cut 6 bases from V and 0 bases from J, with 6 bases between. The CDR3 bases are TGTGCCATCAGGGGGAACTCTGGGGCCAACGTCCTGACTTTC. Translated: CAIRGNSGANVLTF.

The rearrangement uses TRBV9 and TRBJ1-5; D remains ambiguous. CDR1 is SGDLS, CDR2 YYNGEE, per germline. The V end was cut by 3 bases, the J end by 3 bases, with 13 bases between. The length of the CDR3 is 15 residues. The CDR3: CASSEGGRINQPQHF. The DNA of the CDR3 is TGTGCCAGCAGCGAGGGCGGACGGATCAATCAGCCCCAGCATTTT.

This clonotype was picked up a small number of times. This chain uses TRBV15 with TRBJ2-3; 7 bases map to TRBD2. The CDR3 loop spans 17 amino acids. The germline V gene encodes CDR1 LNHNV and CDR2 YYDKDF (reference sequence). The ends lost 0 bases at V and 3 bases at J; junction bases unmatched: 9. Here the CDR3 reads CATSRDLVRGDTDTQYF. As DNA, the CDR3 is TGTGCCACCAGCAGAGATCTTGTACGGGGGGATACAGATACGCAGTATTTT.